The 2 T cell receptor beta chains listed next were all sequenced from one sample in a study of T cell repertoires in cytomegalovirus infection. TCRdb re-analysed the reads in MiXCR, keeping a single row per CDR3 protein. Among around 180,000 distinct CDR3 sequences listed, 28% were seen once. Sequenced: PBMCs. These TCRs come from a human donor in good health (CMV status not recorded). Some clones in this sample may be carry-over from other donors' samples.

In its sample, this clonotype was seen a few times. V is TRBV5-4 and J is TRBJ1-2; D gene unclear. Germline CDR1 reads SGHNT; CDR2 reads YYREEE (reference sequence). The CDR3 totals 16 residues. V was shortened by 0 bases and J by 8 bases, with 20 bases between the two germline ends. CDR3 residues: CASSLEYARQFEGYTF. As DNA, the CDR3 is TGTGCCAGCAGCTTGGAGTACGCGCGACAATTCGAGGGCTACACCTTC.

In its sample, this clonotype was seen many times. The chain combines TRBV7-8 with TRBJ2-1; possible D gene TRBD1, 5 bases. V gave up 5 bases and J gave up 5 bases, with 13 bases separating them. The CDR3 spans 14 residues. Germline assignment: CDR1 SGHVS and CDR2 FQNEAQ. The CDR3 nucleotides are TGTGCCAGCAGCATCTCTGACAGTAACAATGAGCAGTTCTTC. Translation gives CASSISDSNNEQFF.